One TCR beta chain is described in this entry. Its target antigen remains unknown. One base away there is no much larger clone; base qualities are not given. The sample comes from a study of blood T cells in healthy people across ages (dated by TCRdb to 2014 to 2015). Context from the whole study: In model experiments, template switching captured about one uniquely barcoded TCR beta cDNA molecule for every two T cells. The donors were split into four age groups: young (average around 15 years), middle-aged (39), aged (approximately 60) and long-lived (roughly 88). To avoid experimental bias, donors of different ages were randomly spread across the sequencing lanes. Age-related changes in TCR beta repertoire diversity were measured in the study by deep sequencing normalized with unique cDNA molecular identifiers. Using the same blood draw, the study looked at two additional independent replicas of 1 million unique cDNA reads for two donors, one aged 18 to 30 and the other aged 80 or older.

Libraries were made using 5' RACE. TCRdb lists the instrument as Illumina HiSeq 2500. A second 7 to 11 cycle PCR used a sample-barcoded 5' primer and a J-beta primer mix. Each TCR beta cDNA molecule received a unique molecular identifier from a template-switch 5' adaptor carrying 12 random nucleotides. Each sample yielded at least 2.5 million CDR3-containing paired-end reads. The Mint cDNA synthesis kit, primed by a TRBC-specific oligonucleotide, was used to synthesize first-strand cDNA from all RNA. All cDNA was treated with uracil-DNA glycosylase and then went through a first 18-cycle PCR with the universal primers M1SS and BC2_uni_R. The paper's processing steps were these. Each sample was normalized by randomly selecting 1 million high-quality reads, each carrying a distinct molecular identifier. Reads sharing molecular identifiers were discarded rather than binned into consensus sequences. MiTCR, with a Q25 quality threshold and the strictest error-elimination algorithm, was used for CDR3 identification, clonotype clustering and error correction. Lower-bound total TCR beta diversity was estimated with a nonparametric unseen species model using Euler transformation. TCRdb took the public reads, trimmed them with fastp at Q25, ran MiXCR for clone calling and kept in-frame beta chains. Records with the same CDR3 protein are collapsed into one entry carrying the most frequent genes and DNA. These V and J calls originate from TCRdb's pipeline instead of the authors' own analysis. Recorded for this sample are some 1.4 million distinct CDR3 sequences; approximately 40% of them occurred a single time. 7.9% of the sample is held by the ten biggest clonotypes.

The donors were 40 or so Caucasian individuals from Russia, aged roughly 6 to 100 years, who were systemically healthy. Each donor gave around 9.9 milliliters of peripheral blood, collected into EDTA-treated Vacutainer tubes. Ficoll-Paque density-gradient centrifugation was used to isolate PBMCs, with at least 6 million per sample. Total RNA, at least 6 micrograms per sample, was extracted from PBMCs with Trizol reagent. Naive CD45RAhigh/CD27high T cell percentages were measured by flow cytometry on a PBMC aliquot from every donor. What the research found in general, with its limitations: The long-lived group showed more naive CD4+ T cells, fewer expanded clones and increased TCR diversity than the aged group, suggesting age selection. The percentage of naive T cells measured by flow cytometry correlated strongly with observed TCR beta diversity. Estimates of total diversity from one million sequenced T cells were regarded as lower bounds and underestimates. The CMV infection status of donors was not known, potentially confounding age-related changes in expanded clonotypes. As age increased, observed TCR beta diversity per million T cells dropped in a roughly linear way, and a significant reduction was already evident by age 40. Conclusive comparison of naive and antigen-experienced compartments was prevented by the profiling of bulk unsorted PBMCs.

The clonotype comes from a woman under 30 in good health. Sequences were obtained from blood.

This receptor carries the CDR3 CASRKDGSFADTQYF. The bases are TGTGCCAGCAGAAAGGATGGCTCGTTCGCAGATACGCAGTATTTT. The chain couples TRBV7-2 to TRBJ2-3, with the D gene call left open. From a lookup of the germline V gene, CDR1 and CDR2 are SGHTA and FQGNSA. The V end loses 6 bases and the J end loses 4 bases, and a stretch of 17 bases separates them. Inclusive of the bounding cysteine and phenylalanine, the CDR3 is 15 residues long. The only DNA kept is the CDR3, 45 bases in frame from the first base.